Below, one T cell receptor (beta chain) is given with its context. The data are from a study of blood T cell repertoires in COVID-19. Study as a whole: Acute-phase and convalescent COVID-19 samples originated in the United States, Italy and Spain. The analysed material was cDNA or gDNA that came from T cells, B-cell-depleted T cells, or PBMCs.

Authors' methods: How many nucleated cells were present was estimated from reference gene primer amplification. Sequencing was performed with immunoSEQ multiplex PCR; in TCRdb, only in-frame clones are kept and a portion is missing. V, J and clone size are taken as reported in that table, and D and trimming were inferred from the DNA itself. The sample contains over 150,000 clones, 90% of which appear only once. This receptor was obtained from a man aged 45-65 years with acute or convalescent COVID-19. Sequences were obtained from peripheral blood.

This chain's CDR3 is CSATPPGRQFF. In DNA form, the CDR3 reads TGCAGTGCTACCCCCCCAGGTAGGCAGTTCTTC. V usage is TRBV20-1 and J usage is TRBJ2-1; D is uncertain. This CDR3 is 11 amino acids long. V was pared by 4 bases and J by 12 bases, with 13 bases between. Germline assignment: CDR1 DFQATT and CDR2 SNEGSKA (reference sequence).